This T cell receptor beta chain comes out of a study of read filtering for tumor transcriptome and immune sequencing. Molecular barcoded adaptors covering alpha/delta and beta/gamma chains were used on 400 to 450 ng RNA. TCRdb used MiXCR to reprocess the reads, holding one entry per CDR3 protein. The sample carries approximately 40,000 distinct CDR3 sequences, about 13% recorded once. The table lists this clonotype with many counts. CDR1 is SGHTA, CDR2 FQGTGA, per germline. The CDR3 is 13 amino acids. The V and J ends lost 5 bases and 3 bases respectively, with 8 bases between them. Input material: a population of CD138-negative cells sorted from bone marrow. This TCR derives from a donor older than 35 with multiple myeloma. The rearrangement links TRBV7-3 to TRBJ1-5; D remains ambiguous. CDR3 sequence (DNA): TGTGCCAGCAGCCAAGGACTCAATCAGCCCCAGCATTTT. Its protein product is CASSQGLNQPQHF. Full variable domain (missing parts from reference TRBV7-3 and TRBJ1-5): GAGVSQTPSNKVTEKGKYVELRCDPISGHTALYWYRQSLGQGPEFLIYFQGTGAADDSGLPNDRFFAVRPEGSVSTLKIQRTERGDSAVYLCASSQGLNQPQHFGDGTRLSIL.